This section outlines one T cell receptor (beta chain) sequence together with its context. This clonotype was seen a single time. The antigen it recognizes is unknown. Qualities for individual bases were not recorded, and no much larger clone is one base off. Support from one read is weak. From the cysteine through the phenylalanine, the CDR3 covers 15 amino acids. Only the CDR3 region is kept as DNA, spanning 45 bases read in frame from base 1. Based on the germline V gene, the CDR1 and CDR2 sequences are MNHEY and SVGEGT. Trimmed from V: 9 bases; trimmed from J: 12 bases; junction bases lacking a gene match: 15. The data were taken from a study of T cells generated in artificial thymic organoids (dated by TCRdb to 2016 to 2017). Concerning the study at large: TCR alpha and beta CDR3 repertoires of in vitro artificial thymic organoid-derived CD8 single positive T cells were compared with thymic and peripheral blood naive CD8 T cells. The repertoire sequencing data shown were described as representative of three independent experiments. On the study overall, not on this receptor specifically: Physiological TCR clonotype diversity, comparable to that of thymic and blood naive CD8 T cells, was observed in organoid-derived CD8 single positive T cells.

Healthy adult donors provided non-mobilized peripheral blood. Primary CD8+ T cells were enriched with magnetic beads using the Miltenyi CD8+ T cell Isolation Kit. Before RNA extraction, naive CD8 T cells from blood were sorted by FACS as CD3+TCRalphabeta+CD8+CD45RO-CCR7+ cells. For each sample, the RNeasy Micro kit was used to purify total RNA from roughly 40,000 to 200,000 sorted cells, and RNA quality was checked on an Agilent RNA 6000 Nano chip. TCRalpha and TCRbeta libraries were amplified in separate semi-nested PCR reactions using Advantage 2 and reverse primers located in the TRAC or TRBC constant regions. First-strand cDNA synthesis used between roughly 3.5 and 550 ng of total RNA. TCR cDNA libraries were made by 5'-RACE with the SMARTer PCR cDNA Synthesis kit, using a poly-dT primer for first-strand synthesis. Sample-specific 5-nucleotide barcodes were carried by the semi-nested constant-region reverse primers, and the resulting products were cleaned using the Zymo DNA Clean and Concentrator-5 kit. Pools of up to ten barcoded samples were ligated to Illumina adaptors and sequenced on an Illumina MiSeq as 2 x 150 bp paired-end reads. In the source study's methods: Demultiplexed reads were aligned with BLAT to a custom library of all human TRAV, TRAJ, TRBV, TRBD and TRBJ combinations from IMGT. The best BLAT hits were picked using pslCDnaFilter (-maxAligns=1, -ignoreIntrons), and custom Perl scripts were used to calculate clonotype frequencies. The raw public reads went through TCRdb reprocessing: fastp at Q25, MiXCR clone calling, in-frame beta chains kept. Identical CDR3 protein sequences are pooled into one entry, listed with their most common genes and DNA. The V and J calls here are based on TCRdb, not the publication. The sample table lists about 5,600 distinct CDR3 sequences, over 30% of them with a count of one. Approximately 2.4% of the sample belongs to the ten largest clones.

The sequence links TRBV6-2 or TRBV6-3 to TRBJ2-1, with TRBD1 matching 12 junction bases. This receptor was obtained from a human donor who gave cord blood stem cells for thymic organoid culture, a cardiac surgery patient who gave postnatal thymus, or a blood donor (not recorded which). Specimen: naive CD8+ T cells from blood. The sample's cell subset or site label, in plain terms: CD3+TCRalphabeta+CD8SP T cells; for blood, CD45RO-CCR7+ naive CD8+ T cells. The sequenced DNA is TGTGCCAGTGAACCGGGACAGGGGGCTTGGTATGGGCAGTTCTTC. It specifies CASEPGQGAWYGQFF.